These 7 T cell receptor beta chains share one sample of origin, sequenced in a study of blood T cell repertoires in COVID-19. Clones were sequenced by immunoSEQ multiplex PCR, and TCRdb holds only the in-frame ones, with some missing. This sample carries over 200,000 clones, about 90% of them seen once, and the ten largest clones take almost 4%. Sequencing used PBMCs or T cells enriched from blood (not recorded which). Receptors were obtained from a woman aged 30 to 39 with acute COVID-19.

The rearrangement uses TRBV5-8 and TRBJ2-5, with D perhaps TRBD2 (5 bases). The CDR3 has 13 residues. Germline CDR1 reads SGHTS; CDR2 reads YDEGEE. V shed 2 bases and J shed 5 bases, with 10 bases lying between them. The CDR3 protein is CASSFRGAETQYF. CDR3 DNA: TGTGCCAGCAGCTTTCGGGGAGCCGAGACCCAGTACTTC.

V and J are TRBV7-8 and TRBJ2-1; D call uncertain. V gave up 1 base and J gave up 15 bases, with 22 bases separating them. The CDR3 runs to 15 residues. Germline CDR1 reads SGHVS; CDR2 reads FQNEAQ. In DNA form, the CDR3 reads TGTGCCAGCAGCTTAGAGTACGGTGTGAGCCGAAGCTCGTTCTTC. Translating gives CASSLEYGVSRSSFF.

The J gene is TRBJ1-3, the V gene TRBV19; TRBD1 matches at 10 bases. Trimming took 4 bases from V and 7 from J; bases not matched to a gene: 13. There are 17 residues in the CDR3. CDR1 is LNHDA, CDR2 SQIVND, per germline (reference sequence). The CDR3 bases are TGTGCCAGTAGTAACGGGGACAGGGGCGGCGGGTTCAACACCATATATTTT. Translation: CASSNGDRGGGFNTIYF.

The rearrangement joins TRBV7-3 to TRBJ1-1; 9 nucleotides agree with TRBD1. Germline values: CDR1 SGHTA, CDR2 FQGTGA. This CDR3 has 15 residues. J gave up 5 bases and V 6 bases, and 10 bases lay outside the gene matches. The CDR3 protein is CASRLTGGELTEAFF. The CDR3 coding sequence is TGTGCCAGCAGGCTGACAGGGGGAGAACTGACTGAAGCTTTCTTT.

The rearrangement uses TRBV14 and TRBJ1-5; D remains unclear. The length of the CDR3 is 13 residues. The V and J ends lost 2 bases and 7 bases respectively, with 9 bases between them. Germline V gene lookup returns CDR1 SGHDN and CDR2 FVKESK. CDR3 sequence (DNA): TGTGCCAGCAGCCAACAACATCCCCAGCCCCAGCATTTT. Its translation is CASSQQHPQPQHF.

The sample holds many counts of this clone. The rearrangement joins TRBV5-6 to TRBJ1-1; D ambiguous. The CDR3 is 14 amino acids. The V end lost 3 bases, the J end lost 0 bases, and 9 bases lay between the germline ends. Germline CDR1 SGHDT, CDR2 YYEEEE. The CDR3 is CASSWGGMNTEAFF. CDR3 sequence (DNA): TGTGCCAGCAGCTGGGGAGGAATGAACACTGAAGCTTTCTTT.

The gene calls are TRBV6-2 or TRBV6-3 and TRBJ1-6; D gene ambiguous. Between the trimmed V and J ends, which lost 2 bases and 6 bases, there was a span of 11 bases. The CDR3 totals 15 residues. CDR1 and CDR2 (germline): MNHEY, SVGEGT. CDR3 region: CASSYGRQLNSPLHF. The CDR3 coding sequence is TGTGCCAGCAGTTACGGCCGACAACTTAATTCACCCCTCCACTTT.